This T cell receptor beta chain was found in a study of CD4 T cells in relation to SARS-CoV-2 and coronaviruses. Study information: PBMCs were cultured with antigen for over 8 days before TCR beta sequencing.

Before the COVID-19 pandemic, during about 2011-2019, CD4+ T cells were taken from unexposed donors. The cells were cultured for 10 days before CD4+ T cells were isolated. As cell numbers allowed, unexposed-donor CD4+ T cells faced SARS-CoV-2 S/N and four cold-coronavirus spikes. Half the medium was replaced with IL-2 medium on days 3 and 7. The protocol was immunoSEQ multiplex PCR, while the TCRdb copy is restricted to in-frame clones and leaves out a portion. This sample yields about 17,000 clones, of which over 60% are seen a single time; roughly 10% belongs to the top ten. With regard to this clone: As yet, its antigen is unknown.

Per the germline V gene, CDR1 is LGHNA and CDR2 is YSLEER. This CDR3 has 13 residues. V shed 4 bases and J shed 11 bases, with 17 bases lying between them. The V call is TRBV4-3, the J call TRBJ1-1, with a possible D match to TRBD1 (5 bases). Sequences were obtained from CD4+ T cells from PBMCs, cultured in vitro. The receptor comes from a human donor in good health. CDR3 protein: CASSLIQGQGAFF. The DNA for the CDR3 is TGCGCCAGCAGCCTAATACAAGGACAAGGCGCTTTCTTT.